This is a list of T cell receptor beta chains from one sample in a study of T-cell memory formation after mild COVID-19. MiXCR, run by TCRdb on the 5' RACE reads, gives a single entry per CDR3 protein. The profile covers about 44,000 distinct CDR3 sequences, with 7.3% appearing a single time and approximately 1.5% taken by the ten largest. The sample taken for sequencing was PBMCs or a T cell subset sorted from them (not recorded which). The receptor set was obtained from a man aged 18 to 29 who had mild COVID-19 (a few samples of this study predate the infection). Cell type and time point are not known. CDR3s include the opening cysteine and the closing phenylalanine or tryptophan. Each record gives: J gene, D gene, V gene, clone size, CDR3 DNA, CDR3 protein. The D gene is left open where the match is weak. Only some rows state a clone size, as once, few, many or a class for expanded clones.

TRBJ2-1 | . | TRBV5-1 | few | TGCGCCAGCAGCTTGAATATAGACTACAATGAGCAGTTCTTC | CASSLNIDYNEQFF
TRBJ2-2 | TRBD1 | TRBV5-1 | many | TGCGCCAGCAGCCCCGGACAGGGGTCGGACACCGGGGAGCTGTTTTTT | CASSPGQGSDTGELFF
TRBJ2-3 | . | TRBV5-1 | . | TGCGCCAGCAGCTTGTCGCTGGGTGCGGTGGGTACAGATACGCAGTATTTT | CASSLSLGAVGTDTQYF
TRBJ1-2 | . | TRBV5-1 | few | TGCGCCAGCAGCTTGGCCGAGACAGGACGAAACTATGGCTACACCTTC | CASSLAETGRNYGYTF
TRBJ2-3 | . | TRBV6-2/TRBV6-3 | many | TGTGCCAGCAGTCCCCCCGGAGGGATAGAGCAGTATTTT | CASSPPGGIEQYF
TRBJ1-1 | . | TRBV19 | . | TGTGCCAGTACTCCAGGGTTTGGGAACACTGAAGCTTTCTTT | CASTPGFGNTEAFF
TRBJ1-1 | . | TRBV3-1 | . | TGTGCCAGCAGCCACGCTTCAAGGGGTGCGGCTGAAGCTTTCTTT | CASSHASRGAAEAFF
TRBJ2-1 | TRBD2 | TRBV6-5 | few | TGTGCCAGCAGTTACACGGGACTAGCGGGGTACAATGAGCAGTTCTTC | CASSYTGLAGYNEQFF
TRBJ2-2 | . | TRBV4-2 | few | TGTGCCAGCAGCCCCATGGACAGCGCGAACACCGGGGAGCTGTTTTTT | CASSPMDSANTGELFF
TRBJ2-2 | . | TRBV12-3/TRBV12-4 | many | TGTGCCAGCAGTTTCATTGAGGTGGCCGGGGAGCTGTTTTTT | CASSFIEVAGELFF
TRBJ2-7 | TRBD1 | TRBV7-9 | many | TGTGCCAGCAGCGCAGACAGGGGGCGACCCTACGAGCAGTACTTC | CASSADRGRPYEQYF
TRBJ2-2 | . | TRBV12-3/TRBV12-4 | few | TGTGCCAGCAGCTCCCGGGGTCTTTGGTCGAACACCGGGGAGCTGTTTTTT | CASSSRGLWSNTGELFF
TRBJ2-1 | TRBD2 | TRBV7-9 | few | TGTGCCAGCAGCTCCAGCGGGGTTGAGCAGTTCTTC | CASSSSGVEQFF
TRBJ2-4 | . | TRBV15 | . | TGTGCCACCAGCAGCGAAGGCGCACCGGAGGGCAAAAACATTCAGTACTTC | CATSSEGAPEGKNIQYF
TRBJ2-5 | . | TRBV5-1 | many | TGCGCCAGCAGCCGACAAGAGACCCAGTACTTC | CASSRQETQYF
TRBJ2-6 | . | TRBV7-9 | few | TGTGCCAGCAGCCCTCCGTGGAGGGCGGCTGGGGCCAACGTCCTGACTTTC | CASSPPWRAAGANVLTF
TRBJ1-2 | . | TRBV15 | few | TGTGCCACCAGCAAAGGGGCCCTGGGTGACGGCTACACCTTC | CATSKGALGDGYTF
TRBJ2-5 | . | TRBV7-8 | few | TGTGCCAGCAGCTTCTTTGAGACCCAGTACTTC | CASSFFETQYF
TRBJ2-1 | TRBD1 | TRBV7-2 | . | TGTGCCAGCAGCTCGAGACGAACAGGGGTGGACAATGAGCAGTTCTTC | CASSSRRTGVDNEQFF
TRBJ1-2 | TRBD1 | TRBV29-1 | few | TGCAGCGTGGGCGACAGGGGTCACTATGGCTACACCTTC | CSVGDRGHYGYTF
TRBJ2-3 | . | TRBV7-2 | . | TGTGCCAGCAGCTTAATGGGTAGCGGAAGCACAGATACGCAGTATTTT | CASSLMGSGSTDTQYF
TRBJ2-1 | . | TRBV7-2 | few | TGTGCCAGCAGCTCGGTCAGGGGCTCCTACAATGAGCAGTTCTTC | CASSSVRGSYNEQFF
TRBJ1-2 | TRBD1 | TRBV18 | . | TGTGCCAGCTCCCCTCTCACACAGGGGAACTATGGCTACACCTTC | CASSPLTQGNYGYTF
TRBJ2-1 | TRBD2 | TRBV7-9 | few | TGTGCCAGCAGCGCCACTAGCGGGGGGCCCAATGAGCAGTTCTTC | CASSATSGGPNEQFF
TRBJ2-1 | . | TRBV15 | . | TGTGCCACCAGCAAGGAGAAGGGATTACCCTACAATGAGCAGTTCTTC | CATSKEKGLPYNEQFF
TRBJ2-1 | TRBD2 | TRBV5-6 | few | TGTGCCAGCAGCTTGGAAGCTAGCGGGGCCTATGACTACAATGAGCAGTTCTTC | CASSLEASGAYDYNEQFF
TRBJ2-2 | . | TRBV7-6 | many | TGTGCCAGCAGCCCCCGATTCGAGAGGCTATTGAACACCGGGGAGCTGTTTTTT | CASSPRFERLLNTGELFF
TRBJ1-1 | TRBD1 | TRBV6-2/TRBV6-3 | . | TGTGCCAGCAGTCCCCGGAGCGGACAGGACACTGAAGCTTTCTTT | CASSPRSGQDTEAFF
TRBJ2-5 | TRBD1 | TRBV12-3/TRBV12-4 | . | TGTGCCAGCAGTTTCCCGGACAGGGGAGAGACCCAGTACTTC | CASSFPDRGETQYF
TRBJ2-2 | . | TRBV6-7 | . | TGTGCCAGCACCCTGACGGAGAACACCGGGGAGCTGTTTTTT | CASTLTENTGELFF
TRBJ1-6 | . | TRBV5-6 | few | TGTGCCAGCAGCCTCCTGGAGGGGTACTATAATTCACCCCTCCACTTT | CASSLLEGYYNSPLHF
TRBJ1-1 | . | TRBV12-3/TRBV12-4 | many | TGTGCCAGCACTTCCCTCACTGAAGCTTTCTTT | CASTSLTEAFF
TRBJ1-6 | TRBD1 | TRBV20-1 | few | TGCAGTGCGCGGCTGGTTGGGGACAGTCATTCACCCCTCCACTTT | CSARLVGDSHSPLHF
TRBJ2-2 | . | TRBV12-3/TRBV12-4 | . | TGTGCCAGTTCTCGCGGCACCGGGGAGCTGTTTTTT | CASSRGTGELFF
TRBJ2-1 | . | TRBV9 | few | TGTGCCAGCAGCGCCAGGGGGGCTAGCGAGGGCGAGCAGTTCTTC | CASSARGASEGEQFF
TRBJ2-3 | . | TRBV10-3 | . | TGTGCCATCAGCCCGAGGATAAGCACAGATACGCAGTATTTT | CAISPRISTDTQYF
TRBJ1-1 | TRBD1 | TRBV4-3 | . | TGCGCCAGCAGCCTAGGACAGGTCATGAACACTGAAGCTTTCTTT | CASSLGQVMNTEAFF
TRBJ1-1 | . | TRBV7-9 | . | TGTGCCAGCAGCTTAAGGGGGGTATCGGTTGGCGAAGATTTCTTT | CASSLRGVSVGEDFF
TRBJ2-3 | . | TRBV14 | . | TGTGCCAGCAGCCCCGATCCAGATACGCAGTATTTT | CASSPDPDTQYF
TRBJ2-7 | TRBD1 | TRBV5-1 | few | TGCGCCAGCAGCGGGGACAGGGGGCCCTCCTACGAGCAGTACTTC | CASSGDRGPSYEQYF
TRBJ2-3 | . | TRBV5-1 | many | TGCGCCAGCAGCTTGGCTCCAAAATCCACAGATACGCAGTATTTT | CASSLAPKSTDTQYF
TRBJ2-3 | . | TRBV18 | . | TGTGCCAGCTCATTACAGGACCGCGGGGATACGCAGTATTTT | CASSLQDRGDTQYF
TRBJ2-4 | . | TRBV7-2 | . | TGTGCCAGCAGAGGTCTAGCCAAAAACATTCAGTACTTC | CASRGLAKNIQYF
TRBJ2-2 | TRBD1 | TRBV5-8 | . | TGTGCCAGCACGACAGGGGGCTATGCCGGGGAGCTGTTTTTT | CASTTGGYAGELFF
TRBJ1-1 | . | TRBV12-3/TRBV12-4 | many | TGTGCCAGCACCCTAGAGGGGTTACTGGAATATACTGAAGCTTTCTTT | CASTLEGLLEYTEAFF
TRBJ2-3 | . | TRBV11-2 | . | TGTGCCAGCAGCTTCGATCGTAGCACAGATACGCAGTATTTT | CASSFDRSTDTQYF
TRBJ2-5 | TRBD1 | TRBV7-2 | few | TGTGCCAGCAGCTCCAGCCGGGACAGGGGCGAGACCCAGTACTTC | CASSSSRDRGETQYF
TRBJ2-3 | . | TRBV15 | few | TGTGCCACCAGCAGAGATCCCGGAGATACGCAGTATTTT | CATSRDPGDTQYF
TRBJ2-1 | . | TRBV7-3 | few | TGTGCCAGCAGCCAGCAGTTCTTC | CASSQQFF
TRBJ1-6 | . | TRBV27 | . | TGTGCCAGCAGTTTTGGAGGGCATACGGGTTCACCCCTCCACTTT | CASSFGGHTGSPLHF
TRBJ2-5 | . | TRBV5-1 | few | TGCGCCAGCAGCTTGGCCGTTTTGGGTGTGGAGACCCAGTACTTC | CASSLAVLGVETQYF
TRBJ2-2 | . | TRBV7-2 | . | TGTGCCAGCAGCTCGCTTCCGGGGGGCTCCGGGGAGCTGTTTTTT | CASSSLPGGSGELFF
TRBJ2-1 | . | TRBV6-5 | many | TGTGCCAGCAGCACTAGCTCCTACAATGAGCAGTTCTTC | CASSTSSYNEQFF
TRBJ2-5 | . | TRBV7-2 | few | TGTGCCAGCAGCCCGAAAGGGGGTGAGACCCAGTACTTC | CASSPKGGETQYF
TRBJ2-5 | . | TRBV5-1 | . | TGCGCCAGCAGCTTGGCCTTGTCGTCGGGGACCCAAGAGACCCAGTACTTC | CASSLALSSGTQETQYF